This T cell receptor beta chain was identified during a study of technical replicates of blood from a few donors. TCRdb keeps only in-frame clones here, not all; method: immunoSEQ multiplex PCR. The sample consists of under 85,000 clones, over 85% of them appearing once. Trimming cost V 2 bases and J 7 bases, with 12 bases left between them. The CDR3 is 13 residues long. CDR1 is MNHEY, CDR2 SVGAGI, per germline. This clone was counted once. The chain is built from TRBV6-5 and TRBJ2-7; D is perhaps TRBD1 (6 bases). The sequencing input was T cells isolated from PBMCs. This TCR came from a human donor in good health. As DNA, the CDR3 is TGTGCCAGCAGTTACGGAGCAAGGGGGGAGCAGTACTTC. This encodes CASSYGARGEQYF.